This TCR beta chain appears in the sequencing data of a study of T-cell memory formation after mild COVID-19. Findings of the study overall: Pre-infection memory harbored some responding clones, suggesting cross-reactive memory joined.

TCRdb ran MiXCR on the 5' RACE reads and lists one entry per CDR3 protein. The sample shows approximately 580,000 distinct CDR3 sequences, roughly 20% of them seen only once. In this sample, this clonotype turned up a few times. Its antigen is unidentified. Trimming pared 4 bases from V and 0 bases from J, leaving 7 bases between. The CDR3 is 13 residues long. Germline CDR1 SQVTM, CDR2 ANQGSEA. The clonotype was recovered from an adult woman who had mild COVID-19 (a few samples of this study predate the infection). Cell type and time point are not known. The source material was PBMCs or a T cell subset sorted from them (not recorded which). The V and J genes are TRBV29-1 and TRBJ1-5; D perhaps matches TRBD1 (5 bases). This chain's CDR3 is CSVAGTSNQPQHF. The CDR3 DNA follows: TGCAGCGTTGCAGGGACTAGCAATCAGCCCCAGCATTTT.